Listed below are T cell receptor beta chains from one sample, sequenced in a study of blood T cell repertoires in COVID-19. Here immunoSEQ multiplex PCR was the method, and the copy in TCRdb shows in-frame clones only, minus some. This sample carries around 70,000 clones, around 91% of them seen once, and the ten largest clones take 5.5% to 6%. Sequencing input: peripheral blood. The source of these receptors is a human donor in a cohort sampled during active COVID-19. Both conserved end residues are part of each CDR3. A D gene is named only where the DNA matches it firmly. The listing skips clone size in some rows; elsewhere it reads once, few, many or a size class.

v_call: TRBV7-2
d_call: TRBD1
j_call: TRBJ1-1
clone_size: NA
cdr3_aa: CASSLGTGRTEAFF
cdr3_nt: TGTGCCAGCAGCTTAGGGACAGGGCGAACTGAAGCTTTCTTT

v_call: TRBV3-1/TRBV3-2
d_call: NA
j_call: TRBJ1-6
clone_size: NA
cdr3_aa: CASSQFPGDSPLHF
cdr3_nt: TGTGCCAGCAGCCAATTCCCGGGTGATTCACCCCTCCACTTT

v_call: TRBV6-1
d_call: NA
j_call: TRBJ1-6
clone_size: NA
cdr3_aa: CASSEMRLSSYNSPLHF
cdr3_nt: TGTGCCAGCAGTGAAATGCGGTTGAGCTCCTATAATTCACCCCTCCACTTT

v_call: TRBV2
d_call: NA
j_call: TRBJ1-2
clone_size: few
cdr3_aa: CALGGSTYGYTF
cdr3_nt: TGTGCCCTTGGGGGCAGTACCTATGGCTACACCTTC

v_call: TRBV9
d_call: NA
j_call: TRBJ1-2
clone_size: NA
cdr3_aa: CASSAPFGGRVGYGYTF
cdr3_nt: TGTGCCAGCAGCGCCCCCTTCGGAGGCCGCGTCGGCTATGGCTACACCTTC

v_call: TRBV11-2
d_call: NA
j_call: TRBJ2-2
clone_size: NA
cdr3_aa: CASSLVTSGGELFF
cdr3_nt: TGTGCCAGCAGCTTAGTAACCAGCGGCGGGGAGCTGTTTTTT

v_call: TRBV5-5
d_call: NA
j_call: TRBJ2-1
clone_size: few
cdr3_aa: CASGPWGDNEQFF
cdr3_nt: TGTGCCAGCGGTCCGTGGGGGGACAATGAGCAGTTCTTC

v_call: TRBV7-9
d_call: NA
j_call: TRBJ2-2
clone_size: NA
cdr3_aa: CASSRVGYRTTNTGELFF
cdr3_nt: TGTGCCAGCAGCCGCGTCGGGTATCGGACTACGAACACCGGGGAGCTGTTTTTT

v_call: TRBV6-4
d_call: TRBD1
j_call: TRBJ1-5
clone_size: NA
cdr3_aa: CASSERTGFYSNQPQHF
cdr3_nt: TGTGCCAGCAGTGAGCGGACAGGGTTTTATAGCAATCAGCCCCAGCATTTT

v_call: TRBV3-1/TRBV3-2
d_call: TRBD1
j_call: TRBJ2-1
clone_size: NA
cdr3_aa: CASSRDRGRSYNEQFF
cdr3_nt: TGTGCCAGCAGCCGTGACAGGGGTCGATCCTACAATGAGCAGTTCTTC

v_call: TRBV29-1
d_call: NA
j_call: TRBJ2-3
clone_size: once
cdr3_aa: CSAGHNTDTQYF
cdr3_nt: TGCAGCGCGGGACACAACACAGATACGCAGTATTTT

v_call: TRBV7-3
d_call: NA
j_call: TRBJ2-2
clone_size: NA
cdr3_aa: CASSLRGVETSGELFF
cdr3_nt: TGTGCCAGCAGCTTGAGAGGTGTAGAGACGTCCGGGGAGCTGTTTTTT

v_call: TRBV9
d_call: NA
j_call: TRBJ1-4
clone_size: NA
cdr3_aa: CASSVGQGGEKLFF
cdr3_nt: TGTGCCAGCAGCGTAGGGCAGGGAGGAGAAAAACTGTTTTTT

v_call: TRBV23-1
d_call: NA
j_call: TRBJ1-6
clone_size: NA
cdr3_aa: CASSHQGTDLRSPLHF
cdr3_nt: TGCGCCAGCAGTCACCAGGGGACCGACCTTAGGTCACCCCTCCACTTT

v_call: TRBV10-3
d_call: TRBD1
j_call: TRBJ1-1
clone_size: NA
cdr3_aa: CAISESGQGGTEAFF
cdr3_nt: TGTGCCATCAGTGAGTCAGGACAGGGAGGTACTGAAGCTTTCTTT

v_call: TRBV6-5
d_call: TRBD2
j_call: TRBJ2-5
clone_size: NA
cdr3_aa: CASRTSGGGETQYF
cdr3_nt: TGTGCCAGCAGGACTAGCGGGGGCGGCGAGACCCAGTACTTC

v_call: TRBV7-2
d_call: TRBD2
j_call: TRBJ2-5
clone_size: NA
cdr3_aa: CASSSGLAGGQETQYF
cdr3_nt: TGTGCCAGCAGCTCCGGACTAGCGGGGGGTCAAGAGACCCAGTACTTC

v_call: TRBV9
d_call: TRBD1
j_call: TRBJ2-3
clone_size: NA
cdr3_aa: CASTGTGVGTDTQYF
cdr3_nt: TGTGCCAGCACCGGGACAGGGGTTGGCACGGATACGCAGTATTTT

v_call: TRBV2
d_call: TRBD1
j_call: TRBJ1-1
clone_size: NA
cdr3_aa: CASTRGTGGGTEAFF
cdr3_nt: TGTGCCAGCACCAGGGGGACAGGGGGGGGCACTGAAGCTTTCTTT

v_call: TRBV5-1
d_call: NA
j_call: TRBJ1-5
clone_size: NA
cdr3_aa: CASSLQGGGNQPQHF
cdr3_nt: TGCGCCAGCAGCTTGCAGGGCGGGGGCAATCAGCCCCAGCATTTT

v_call: TRBV12-3/TRBV12-4
d_call: TRBD1
j_call: TRBJ2-7
clone_size: NA
cdr3_aa: CARDRGLEQYF
cdr3_nt: TGTGCCAGGGACAGGGGGCTCGAGCAGTACTTC

v_call: TRBV11-2
d_call: NA
j_call: TRBJ2-3
clone_size: NA
cdr3_aa: CASSPRSGTQYF
cdr3_nt: TGTGCCAGCAGCCCCCGTAGTGGTACGCAGTATTTT

v_call: TRBV12-3/TRBV12-4
d_call: TRBD1
j_call: TRBJ2-4
clone_size: NA
cdr3_aa: CASRVQGGNIQYF
cdr3_nt: TGTGCCAGCAGGGTACAGGGGGGCAACATTCAGTACTTC

v_call: TRBV6-2/TRBV6-3
d_call: TRBD1
j_call: TRBJ1-1
clone_size: once
cdr3_aa: CASSAPSGGNTEAFF
cdr3_nt: TGTGCCAGCAGCGCCCCTTCAGGGGGGAACACTGAAGCTTTCTTT

v_call: TRBV7-2
d_call: NA
j_call: TRBJ2-7
clone_size: NA
cdr3_aa: CASSLSHLPRGYEQYF
cdr3_nt: TGTGCCAGCAGCTTATCCCATCTCCCCCGGGGTTACGAGCAGTACTTC

v_call: TRBV6-5
d_call: TRBD1
j_call: TRBJ1-6
clone_size: few
cdr3_aa: CASSYSRDRGQPLHF
cdr3_nt: TGTGCCAGCAGTTACTCGAGGGACAGGGGGCAACCCCTCCACTTT

v_call: TRBV27
d_call: NA
j_call: TRBJ1-5
clone_size: NA
cdr3_aa: CASSFRGGTGYNQPQHF
cdr3_nt: TGTGCCAGCAGTTTCCGGGGAGGGACGGGTTACAATCAGCCCCAGCATTTT

v_call: TRBV19
d_call: TRBD1
j_call: TRBJ2-7
clone_size: NA
cdr3_aa: CASKDDRGWPYEQYF
cdr3_nt: TGTGCCAGTAAGGATGACAGGGGATGGCCCTACGAGCAGTACTTC

v_call: TRBV2
d_call: TRBD1
j_call: TRBJ1-2
clone_size: NA
cdr3_aa: CASSSGGQPFLGYGYTF
cdr3_nt: TGTGCCAGCAGCAGCGGGGGACAGCCTTTTCTTGGGTATGGCTACACCTTC

v_call: TRBV5-1
d_call: TRBD2
j_call: TRBJ2-3
clone_size: NA
cdr3_aa: CASSSGAGGSTDTQYF
cdr3_nt: TGCGCCAGCAGCTCTGGAGCGGGGGGGAGCACAGATACGCAGTATTTT

v_call: TRBV5-1
d_call: NA
j_call: TRBJ1-1
clone_size: NA
cdr3_aa: CASSPQPSGTNTEAFF
cdr3_nt: TGCGCCAGCAGCCCCCAGCCCTCAGGTACGAACACTGAAGCTTTCTTT

v_call: TRBV4-2
d_call: TRBD1
j_call: TRBJ1-1
clone_size: NA
cdr3_aa: CASSQLDRGSTEAFF
cdr3_nt: TGTGCCAGCAGCCAACTGGACAGGGGGAGCACTGAAGCTTTCTTT

v_call: TRBV4-2
d_call: TRBD1
j_call: TRBJ1-4
clone_size: NA
cdr3_aa: CASSPDRRQGDEKLFF
cdr3_nt: TGTGCCAGCAGTCCCGATCGGAGACAGGGAGATGAAAAACTGTTTTTT

v_call: TRBV6-5
d_call: TRBD1
j_call: TRBJ2-5
clone_size: NA
cdr3_aa: CASSYSGQGLKETQYF
cdr3_nt: TGTGCCAGCAGTTACTCGGGACAGGGCCTAAAAGAGACCCAGTACTTC

v_call: TRBV9
d_call: NA
j_call: TRBJ1-1
clone_size: NA
cdr3_aa: CASSYGRGNTEAFF
cdr3_nt: TGTGCCAGCAGCTACGGACGGGGGAACACTGAAGCTTTCTTT

v_call: TRBV11-2
d_call: NA
j_call: TRBJ2-7
clone_size: NA
cdr3_aa: CASSLTVERYEQYF
cdr3_nt: TGTGCCAGCAGCTTAACGGTCGAGCGTTACGAGCAGTACTTC

v_call: TRBV5-1
d_call: TRBD2
j_call: TRBJ2-2
clone_size: NA
cdr3_aa: CASSLLAGGTGELFF
cdr3_nt: TGCGCCAGCAGCTTGTTAGCGGGGGGCACCGGGGAGCTGTTTTTT

v_call: TRBV7-8
d_call: NA
j_call: TRBJ1-4
clone_size: once
cdr3_aa: CASSSYPGATNEKLFF
cdr3_nt: TGTGCCAGCAGCTCGTATCCGGGGGCAACTAATGAAAAACTGTTTTTT

v_call: TRBV24-1
d_call: NA
j_call: TRBJ2-2
clone_size: NA
cdr3_aa: CATSDIPRGELFF
cdr3_nt: TGTGCCACCAGTGATATCCCGCGGGGGGAGCTGTTTTTT

v_call: TRBV7-9
d_call: NA
j_call: TRBJ2-1
clone_size: NA
cdr3_aa: CASRPVGGPLYNEQFF
cdr3_nt: TGTGCCAGCAGGCCAGTGGGGGGTCCCCTTTACAATGAGCAGTTCTTC

v_call: TRBV4-3
d_call: TRBD1
j_call: TRBJ2-7
clone_size: NA
cdr3_aa: CASSPGQGHHSEQYF
cdr3_nt: TGCGCCAGCAGCCCTGGACAGGGTCATCATTCCGAGCAGTACTTC

v_call: TRBV7-2
d_call: TRBD2
j_call: TRBJ2-1
clone_size: NA
cdr3_aa: CASSLVLRGGNEQFF
cdr3_nt: TGTGCCAGCAGCTTAGTCCTGCGCGGGGGCAATGAGCAGTTCTTC

v_call: TRBV6-5
d_call: TRBD1
j_call: TRBJ2-3
clone_size: NA
cdr3_aa: CASSYSTGSTDTQYF
cdr3_nt: TGTGCCAGCAGTTACTCGACAGGGTCCACAGATACGCAGTATTTT

v_call: TRBV11-2
d_call: NA
j_call: TRBJ2-2
clone_size: NA
cdr3_aa: CASSLVQGTTGELFF
cdr3_nt: TGTGCCAGCAGCTTAGTCCAGGGGACCACCGGGGAGCTGTTTTTT

v_call: TRBV2
d_call: TRBD1
j_call: TRBJ2-1
clone_size: NA
cdr3_aa: CASIPGQGMNEQFF
cdr3_nt: TGTGCCAGCATACCGGGACAGGGAATGAATGAGCAGTTCTTC

v_call: TRBV7-2
d_call: NA
j_call: TRBJ2-5
clone_size: NA
cdr3_aa: CASSLAGTRETQYF
cdr3_nt: TGTGCCAGCAGCTTGGCAGGAACCCGAGAGACCCAGTACTTC

v_call: TRBV4-1
d_call: TRBD1
j_call: TRBJ1-5
clone_size: NA
cdr3_aa: CASSHSPGQKDQPQHF
cdr3_nt: TGCGCCAGCAGCCACTCGCCGGGACAGAAGGATCAGCCCCAGCATTTT

v_call: TRBV11-3
d_call: NA
j_call: TRBJ1-2
clone_size: NA
cdr3_aa: CASSFGSGYGYTF
cdr3_nt: TGTGCCAGCAGCTTTGGCTCGGGGTATGGCTACACCTTC

v_call: TRBV5-1
d_call: NA
j_call: TRBJ1-2
clone_size: NA
cdr3_aa: CASSLVGGNYGYTF
cdr3_nt: TGCGCCAGCAGCTTGGTGGGGGGAAACTATGGCTACACCTTC

v_call: TRBV12-3/TRBV12-4
d_call: NA
j_call: TRBJ2-3
clone_size: NA
cdr3_aa: CASSLREPDTQYF
cdr3_nt: TGTGCCAGCAGTTTGCGTGAACCAGATACGCAGTATTTT

v_call: TRBV3-1/TRBV3-2
d_call: NA
j_call: TRBJ1-1
clone_size: once
cdr3_aa: CASSQGGQGEAFF
cdr3_nt: TGTGCCAGCAGCCAAGGGGGGCAGGGTGAAGCTTTCTTT

v_call: TRBV11-1
d_call: NA
j_call: TRBJ2-5
clone_size: NA
cdr3_aa: CASSFNGQTQETQYF
cdr3_nt: TGTGCCAGCAGCTTTAACGGACAGACTCAAGAGACCCAGTACTTC

v_call: TRBV7-2
d_call: NA
j_call: TRBJ2-1
clone_size: NA
cdr3_aa: CASSLGHYEQFF
cdr3_nt: TGTGCCAGCAGCTTGGGACATTATGAGCAGTTCTTC

v_call: TRBV6-5
d_call: NA
j_call: TRBJ1-6
clone_size: NA
cdr3_aa: CASSPFRGNSPLHF
cdr3_nt: TGTGCCAGCAGTCCGTTCCGCGGGAATTCACCCCTCCACTTT

v_call: TRBV9
d_call: NA
j_call: TRBJ2-3
clone_size: NA
cdr3_aa: CASSGRASRGTDTQYF
cdr3_nt: TGTGCCAGCAGCGGCCGGGCTAGCCGGGGCACAGATACGCAGTATTTT